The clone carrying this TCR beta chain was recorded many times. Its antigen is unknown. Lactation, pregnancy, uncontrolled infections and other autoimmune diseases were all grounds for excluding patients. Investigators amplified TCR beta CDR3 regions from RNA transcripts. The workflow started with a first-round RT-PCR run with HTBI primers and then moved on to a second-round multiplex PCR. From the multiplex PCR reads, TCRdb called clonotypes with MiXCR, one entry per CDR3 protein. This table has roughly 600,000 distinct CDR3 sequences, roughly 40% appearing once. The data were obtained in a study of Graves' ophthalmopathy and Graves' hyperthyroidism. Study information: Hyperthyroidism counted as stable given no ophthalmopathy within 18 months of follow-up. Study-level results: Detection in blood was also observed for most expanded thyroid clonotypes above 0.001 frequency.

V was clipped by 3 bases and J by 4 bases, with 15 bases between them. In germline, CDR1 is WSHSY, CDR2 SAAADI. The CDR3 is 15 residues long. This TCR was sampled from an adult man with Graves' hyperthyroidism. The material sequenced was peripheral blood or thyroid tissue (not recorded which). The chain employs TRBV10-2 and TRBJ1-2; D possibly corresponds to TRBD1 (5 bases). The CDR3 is CASSDRAGSGYGYTF. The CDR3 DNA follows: TGCGCCAGCAGTGACAGGGCCGGGTCGGGCTATGGCTACACCTTC.